This is a list of T cell receptor beta chains from one sample in a study of graft-versus-host responses after intestinal transplantation. Antigens of these TCRs are unknown. Sequenced by immunoSEQ multiplex PCR; TCRdb stores in-frame clones only, minus some. In the table there are some 90,000 clones, 85% to 95% of which are singletons. The sequences come from unstimulated CD8+ T cells sorted from spleen or lymph node cells, collected before intestinal transplant. These receptors were collected from a human donor who received an intestinal transplant. The CDR3 runs from the conserved cysteine through the conserved F or W. D genes are given only for firm matches. A clone size is listed for some rows: how often the clone was seen (once, few, many), or a class if it is expanded.

J,V,D,size,DNA,CDR3
TRBJ1-1,TRBV27,.,.,TGTGCCAGCAGTTTATTGGGGCTACACGCTGAAGCTTTCTTT,CASSLLGLHAEAFF
TRBJ1-1,TRBV30,.,once,TGTGCCTGGAGGAGGGGCGGGAGAACTGAAGCTTTCTTT,CAWRRGGRTEAFF
TRBJ2-7,TRBV5-5,.,.,TGTGCCAGCAGCTTCTTCTCAGGGGGGACCTACGAGCAGTACTTC,CASSFFSGGTYEQYF
TRBJ2-7,TRBV7-7,.,.,TGTGCCAGCAGCTTGGGGGCAGGGCTCTCCTACGAGCAGTACTTC,CASSLGAGLSYEQYF
TRBJ1-2,TRBV6-1,TRBD1,once,TGTGCCAGCAGTGAAGCCGGACAGGTCGGGGGCTACACCTTC,CASSEAGQVGGYTF
TRBJ2-7,TRBV4-1,.,.,TGCGCCAGCAGCCAAGGCAGGGGATCCTACGAGCAGTACTTC,CASSQGRGSYEQYF
TRBJ2-6,TRBV13,.,.,TGTGCCAGCAGCCCCTCGAGGCCCTCTGGGGCCAACGTCCTGACTTTC,CASSPSRPSGANVLTF
TRBJ2-7,TRBV7-8,.,.,TGTGCCAGCAGCTTAATTGGCCAGGGCCGACCGCACGAGCAGTACTTC,CASSLIGQGRPHEQYF
TRBJ1-2,TRBV5-1,.,.,TGCGCCAGCAGCTTGGGGCAGGGGATAGTGGGCTACACCTTC,CASSLGQGIVGYTF
TRBJ1-2,TRBV13,TRBD1,.,TGTGCCAGCAGCTCCGGGACAGAGCTTGTATATGGCTACACCTTC,CASSSGTELVYGYTF
TRBJ2-3,TRBV5-6,.,.,TGTGCCAGCAGCTTTGTAGGCGGTAGCACAGATACGCAGTATTTT,CASSFVGGSTDTQYF
TRBJ1-2,TRBV9,TRBD1,.,TGTGCCAGCAGCTCGCCCGGACAGGGGGCTCACGATGGCTACACCTTC,CASSSPGQGAHDGYTF
TRBJ2-1,TRBV27,TRBD2,.,TGTGCCAGCAGGGAGCCGGGACTAGCGGACAATGAGCAGTTCTTC,CASREPGLADNEQFF
TRBJ2-3,TRBV2,.,.,TGTGCCAGCAGTGGGGATTCGCGGGTCTTTAGCACAGATACGCAGTATTTT,CASSGDSRVFSTDTQYF
TRBJ2-2,TRBV11-2,.,once,TGTGCCAGCAGCTTAGAGTACGGTACGAACACCGGGGAGCTGTTTTTT,CASSLEYGTNTGELFF
TRBJ1-3,TRBV29-1,.,.,TGCAGCGTTGACGGAGGGAGCTCTGGAAACACCATATATTTT,CSVDGGSSGNTIYF
TRBJ2-7,TRBV4-1,TRBD1,.,TGCGCCAGCAGCCCAGAAGGGGGGACAGGGGCCTACGAGCAGTACTTC,CASSPEGGTGAYEQYF
TRBJ1-4,TRBV9,.,.,TGTGCCAGCAGCGTAGATGAAGGGGCCCGGGAAAAACTGTTTTTT,CASSVDEGAREKLFF
TRBJ2-7,TRBV7-6,TRBD1,.,TGTGCCAGCAGCTCGGGCGGACAGGGGGGCGAGCAGTACTTC,CASSSGGQGGEQYF
TRBJ1-1,TRBV7-9,.,.,TGTGCCAGCAGCTTAGAAGACCCAGGGCTTGAAGCTTTCTTT,CASSLEDPGLEAFF
TRBJ1-1,TRBV19,.,.,TGTGCCAGTAAGACTCAGGGTTTCACTGAAGCTTTCTTT,CASKTQGFTEAFF
TRBJ2-7,TRBV13,TRBD2,.,TGTGCCAGCAGTCCCGGGACTAGCGGGAACTACGAGCAGTACTTC,CASSPGTSGNYEQYF
TRBJ2-3,TRBV7-9,.,.,TGTGCCAGCAGGGGGGGGCCAGATACGCAGTATTTT,CASRGGPDTQYF
TRBJ1-2,TRBV30,.,.,TGTGCTGGGCTTATTCCTGCTGGCTACACCTTC,CAGLIPAGYTF